The source of this TCR beta chain is a study of shared clonotypes between healthy human individuals. Findings and limits, study-wide: Several donors held approximately 5% of naive CD4 clonotypes in common. Represented diversity, genetic and exposure-history alike, was limited by few donors.

CDR3 length: 15 residues. Germline V lookup: CDR1 LGHNA, CDR2 YNFKEQ. The V and J ends lost 0 bases and 3 bases, in that order; junction bases with no gene match: 3. Produced via immunoSEQ multiplex PCR; TCRdb's table is partial and in-frame only. The data contain under 1,900,000 clones, just under 99% of them singletons. With respect to this clone: Its antigen remains unidentified.

This sequence originates from a man aged 30 to 39 in good health. The V and J genes are TRBV4-2 and TRBJ1-2; 8 bases align to TRBD1. Sequencing input: naive CD4+ T cells sorted from blood. The subset denotes: CD45RA+ positively selected. This CDR3 reads CASSQDQGADYGYTF. As DNA, the CDR3 is TGTGCCAGCAGCCAAGATCAGGGGGCGGACTATGGCTACACCTTC.